What follows are 7 T cell receptor beta chains derived from one specimen sequenced in a study of cytomegalovirus exposure and HLA in healthy donors. PCR used 60 Vbeta primers and 13 Jbeta primers. TCRdb's table, derived via immunoSEQ multiplex PCR, lists solely in-frame clones and lacks some. This sample has over 50,000 clones, with 75% to 85% found just once. The sequenced sample consisted of PBMCs. These TCRs come from a man aged 50 or older in good health and CMV-seropositive.

The V and J genes are TRBV19 and TRBJ2-2; 8 bases line up with TRBD1. This CDR3 region has 16 residues. CDR1 LNHDA and CDR2 SQIVND come from the germline V gene (reference sequence). Trimming removed 6 bases from V and 4 bases from J; junction bases left unmatched: 10. The DNA of the CDR3 is TGTGCCAGTAGGTACCAGGGGGCTTTGAGCACCGGGGAGCTGTTTTTT. Protein: CASRYQGALSTGELFF.

The chain recombines TRBV5-5 with TRBJ2-5, with 7 bases that match TRBD1. The end of the DNA aligns better with TRBJ2-7, so the J call may be wrong. The CDR3 is 16 residues long. Germline-derived CDR1 and CDR2 are SGHKS and YYEKEE (reference sequence). The CDR3 is CASSSRVRGQGYEQYF. The CDR3 bases are TGTGCCAGCAGCTCCAGGGTGAGGGGGCAGGGCTACGAGCAGTACTTC.

The V call is TRBV18, the J call TRBJ2-2; 11 bases align to TRBD2. The CDR3 runs 15 residues. CDR1 is KGHSH and CDR2 is LQKENI in the germline V gene. With 3 bases clipped from V and 7 bases from J, the junction kept 4 bases outside the gene matches. As DNA, the CDR3 is TGTGCCAGCTCACCGACACTAGCGGGAGACGGGGAGCTGTTTTTT. It encodes CASSPTLAGDGELFF.

Worth noting for this clone: One end of the junction does not line up with germline, which may come from a read error. CDR3 loop: CATSPLPVQGRSGNTIYF. Here the CDR3 DNA reads TGTGCCACCTCACCACTCCCGGTACAGGGGCGCTCTGGAAACACCATATATTTT. The chain carries TRBV18 and TRBJ1-3; 7 positions agree with TRBD1. Germline V gene data show CDR1 as KGHSH and CDR2 as LQKENI. This CDR3 is built from 18 residues.

V gene TRBV19 combines with J gene TRBJ1-2, with 8 bases matching TRBD1. The CDR3 covers 14 residues. Per the germline V gene, CDR1 is LNHDA and CDR2 is SQIVND (reference sequence). J was trimmed by 6 bases and V by 5 bases; bases with no gene match: 8. The DNA of the CDR3 is TGTGCCAGTAGTCTCGACAGGGGAGGGGATGGCTACACCTTC. Its translation: CASSLDRGGDGYTF. The whole variable domain, remainder taken from reference TRBV19 and TRBJ1-2, is DGGITQSPKYLFRKEGQNVTLSCEQNLNHDAMYWYRQDPGQGLRLIYYSQIVNDFQKGDIAEGYSVSREKKESFPLTVTSAQKNPTAFYLCASSLDRGGDGYTFGSGTRLTVV.

This sequence joins TRBV7-2 and TRBJ1-2; 11 nucleotides match TRBD1. There are 14 residues in the CDR3. V trimming: 6 bases; J trimming: 7 bases; junction bases outside the gene matches: 7. The germline gives CDR1 SGHTA, CDR2 FQGNSA. The CDR3 DNA sequence: TGTGCCAGCAGTCCAATCGGGACAGGGGGTGGCTACACCTTC. Translated: CASSPIGTGGGYTF.

This clone was counted a few times. The rearrangement uses TRBV6-1 and TRBJ2-5, with TRBD2 as a possible D gene (5 bases). Trimming cost V 0 bases and J 0 bases, with 8 bases left between them. Germline-derived CDR1 and CDR2 are MNHNS and SASEGT. This CDR3 has 15 residues. The CDR3 DNA is TGTGCCAGCAGTGAAGCAGACGGGAACCAAGAGACCCAGTACTTC. Translation gives CASSEADGNQETQYF.